This T cell receptor (beta chain) stems from a study of T cell repertoires in cytomegalovirus infection. There are many counts of this clonotype. MiXCR, run by TCRdb on the reads, gives a single entry per CDR3 protein. The sample includes more than 500,000 distinct CDR3 sequences, more than 15% of them seen just once. The sample was CD8+ T cells from PBMCs. This receptor was identified in a human donor in good health (CMV status not recorded). Some clones in this sample may be carry-over from other donors' samples.

The CDR3 DNA follows: TGTGCCAGCAGGCGGGACAGGGAGTACGAGCAGTACTTC. Residues: CASRRDREYEQYF. The chain recombines TRBV27 with TRBJ2-7, with 9 bases fitting TRBD1. After removal of 6 bases from V and 4 bases from J, the junction contained 4 bases not matched to a gene. The germline V gene encodes CDR1 MNHEY and CDR2 SMNVEV (reference sequence). The CDR3 spans 13 residues.